This T cell receptor (beta chain) emerged from a study of T-cell memory formation after mild COVID-19. The CDR3 consists of 15 residues. Germline lookup yields CDR1 SGHTS and CDR2 YDEGEE. Trimming at V came to 2 bases and at J to 4 bases, leaving 9 bases not matched to a gene. TCRdb re-analysed the 5' RACE reads in MiXCR, keeping a single row per CDR3 protein. This table has approximately 500,000 distinct CDR3 sequences, nearly 25% appearing once. This sequence joins TRBV5-8 and TRBJ2-7, with TRBD1 matching 7 bases. Sequencing was performed on PBMCs or a T cell subset sorted from them (not recorded which). This TCR came from an adult woman who had mild COVID-19 (a few samples of this study predate the infection). Cell type and time point are not known. The CDR3 sequence is CASSFYGQAGYEQYF. CDR3 coding DNA: TGTGCCAGCAGCTTTTACGGACAGGCTGGATACGAGCAGTACTTC.